The present T cell receptor beta chain was sequenced within a study of cytomegalovirus exposure and HLA in healthy donors. As concerns this clone: Its antigen is unknown.

Points from the study as a whole: It was reported that TCR beta sequences correctly inferred the HLA-A and HLA-B alleles for most subjects.

The PCR made use of 60 Vbeta and 13 Jbeta primers. TCRdb keeps only in-frame clones here, not all; method: immunoSEQ multiplex PCR. In the table there are some 140,000 clones, about 80% of which are singletons. Trimming cost V 8 bases and J 5 bases; bases outside gene matches: 9. The V gene's germline CDR1 is SGHAT and CDR2 FQNNGV. CDR3 size: 14 residues. The source of this sequence is a man younger than 40 in good health and CMV-seropositive. V and J are TRBV11-2 and TRBJ2-3; TRBD1 matches 8 bases. Input material: PBMCs. The CDR3 DNA sequence: TGTGCCAGCCAGTCAGGGGGCGCCCTAGATACGCAGTATTTT. It yields the protein CASQSGGALDTQYF.